Listed here are 12 T cell receptor beta chains from one sample, sequenced in a study of blood T cell repertoires in COVID-19. Repertoires were generated with immunoSEQ multiplex PCR, while TCRdb's copy carries only in-frame clones and drops some. This sample has 91,000 or so clones, with approximately 90% found just once. The sample consisted of peripheral blood. These TCRs come from a woman aged 45-65 years in a cohort sampled during active COVID-19.

The rearrangement uses TRBV7-3 and TRBJ2-1, with D perhaps matching TRBD2 (6 bases). With 5 bases removed from V and 9 bases from J, the gap between germline ends came to 11 bases. In germline, CDR1 is SGHTA, CDR2 FQGTGA. This CDR3 is built from 12 residues. The CDR3 loop is CASSRPGGEQFF. The CDR3 DNA reads as TGTGCCAGCAGCCGACCCGGGGGTGAGCAGTTCTTC.

This sequence joins TRBV11-3 and TRBJ1-6; D gene ambiguous. The CDR3 totals 13 residues. V gave up 1 base and J gave up 10 bases, with 8 bases separating them. CDR1 is SGHNT, CDR2 YENEEA, per germline. DNA for the CDR3: TGTGCCAGCAGCTTAGGAGGAGAGTCACCCCTCCACTTT. It translates to CASSLGGESPLHF. Variable domain in full (rest from reference TRBV11-3 and TRBJ1-6): EAGVVQSPRYKIIEKKQPVAFWCNPISGHNTLYWYLQNLGQGPELLIRYENEEAVDDSQLPKDRFSAERLKGVDSTLKIQPAELGDSAVYLCASSLGGESPLHFGNGTRLTVT.

The rearrangement joins TRBV7-9 to TRBJ2-1; TRBD2 aligns across 9 bases. The germline V gene encodes CDR1 SEHNR and CDR2 FQNEAQ (reference sequence). With 5 bases clipped from V and 4 bases from J, the junction kept 9 bases outside the gene matches. This CDR3 is built from 16 residues. In nucleotides, the CDR3 is TGTGCCAGCAGCACTAGGACTAGCGTGCCGTACAATGAGCAGTTCTTC. Its protein is CASSTRTSVPYNEQFF.

The V call is TRBV10-3, the J call TRBJ1-5, with D uncertain. Germline CDR1 ENHRY, CDR2 SYGVKD. The CDR3 runs to 15 residues. The V end lost 10 bases, the J end lost 2 bases, and 18 bases lay between the germline ends. This CDR3 is CATRAVTGGNQPQHF. CDR3 DNA sequence: TGTGCCACTCGCGCTGTAACCGGGGGCAATCAGCCCCAGCATTTT.

The chain links TRBV10-3 to TRBJ1-2; D unresolved. The CDR3 totals 15 residues. V shed 7 bases and J shed 0 bases, with 15 bases lying between them. The germline CDR1 and CDR2 sequences are ENHRY and SYGVKD. CDR3 in DNA: TGTGCCATCACGTGGCAGATAGCCCCTAACTATGGCTACACCTTC. Translating gives CAITWQIAPNYGYTF.

This clone occurred once. J is TRBJ1-1 and V is TRBV19; D is undetermined. Germline lookup yields CDR1 LNHDA and CDR2 SQIVND (reference sequence). The CDR3 has 17 amino acids. V lost 2 bases, J lost 1 base, and 17 bases lay in between. The CDR3 here is CASSINGSPLGNTEAFF. The DNA for the CDR3 is TGTGCCAGTAGTATAAACGGGTCGCCGTTAGGGAACACTGAAGCTTTCTTT.

As regards this clone: Other DNA sequences within the sample encode an identical CDR3. The chain links TRBV6-5 to TRBJ1-6; D unclear. The CDR3 has 14 residues. CDR1 and CDR2 (germline): MNHEY, SVGAGI. V lost 8 bases, J lost 0 bases, and 8 bases lay in between. CDR3 region: CASRGSSYNSPLHF. Here the CDR3 DNA reads TGTGCCAGCCGGGGATCCTCCTATAATTCACCCCTCCACTTT.

This clone was seen a single time. The chain recombines TRBV14 with TRBJ1-2, with unresolved D. Germline V CDR1 and CDR2: SGHDN, FVKESK. There are 16 residues in the CDR3. The ends were cut back, 0 bases at V and 8 bases at J, with 19 bases in the middle. CDR3 amino acids: CASSQDRLNHGGGYTF. The CDR3 bases are TGTGCCAGCAGCCAAGATCGGCTCAATCACGGCGGAGGCTACACCTTC.

The V call is TRBV5-4, the J call TRBJ2-3; perhaps TRBD1 as D (5 bases). The CDR3 is 16 amino acids. Trimming removed 1 base at V and 4 bases at J, with 16 bases between. Germline V CDR1 and CDR2: SGHNT, YYREEE (reference sequence). CDR3 bases: TGTGCCAGCAGCTTGCGCTTCAATAGGGGCCCAGATACGCAGTATTTT. Residues: CASSLRFNRGPDTQYF.

J is TRBJ1-2 and V is TRBV11-2; 7 bases are a match to TRBD1. From germline, CDR1 is SGHAT and CDR2 FQNNGV. V lost 6 bases, J lost 8 bases, and 21 bases stayed unmatched. The CDR3 spans 17 residues. CDR3 DNA sequence: TGTGCCAGCAGGCTACCCGGGATCGCCTTCAGGGGGTCAGGCTACACCTTC. Protein: CASRLPGIAFRGSGYTF.

The chain links TRBV5-1 to TRBJ2-7; possible D gene TRBD2, 6 bases. The CDR3 has 13 amino acids. V lost 0 bases and J lost 6, with 10 bases in between. Germline CDR1 SGHRS, CDR2 YFSETQ. The CDR3 is CASSLARRAEQYF. CDR3 nucleotide sequence: TGCGCCAGCAGCTTGGCCAGGAGGGCCGAGCAGTACTTC.

This sequence joins TRBV28 and TRBJ1-4, with 10 bases matching TRBD1. This CDR3 has 15 amino acids. The germline V gene has CDR1 MDHEN and CDR2 SYDVKM. V trimming: 5 bases; J trimming: 6 bases; junction bases outside the gene matches: 6. CDR3 nucleotide sequence: TGTGCCAGCAGTCCGGCCGGGACAGGGGATGAAAAACTGTTTTTT. Translated: CASSPAGTGDEKLFF.